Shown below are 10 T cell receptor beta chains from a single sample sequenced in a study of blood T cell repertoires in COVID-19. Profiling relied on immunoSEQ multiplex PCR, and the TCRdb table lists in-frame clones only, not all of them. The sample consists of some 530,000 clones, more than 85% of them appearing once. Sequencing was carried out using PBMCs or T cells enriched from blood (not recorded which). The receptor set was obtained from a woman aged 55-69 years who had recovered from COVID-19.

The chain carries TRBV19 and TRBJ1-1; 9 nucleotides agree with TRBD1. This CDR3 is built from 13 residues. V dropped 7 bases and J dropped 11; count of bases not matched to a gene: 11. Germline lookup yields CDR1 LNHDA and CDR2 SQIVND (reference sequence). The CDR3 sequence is CASTATGGGKAFF. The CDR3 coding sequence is TGTGCCAGTACCGCGACAGGGGGTGGAAAGGCTTTCTTT.

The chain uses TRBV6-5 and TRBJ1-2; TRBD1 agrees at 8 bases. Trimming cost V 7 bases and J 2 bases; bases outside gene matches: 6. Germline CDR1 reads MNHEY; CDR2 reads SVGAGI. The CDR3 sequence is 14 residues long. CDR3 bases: TGTGCCAGCACCCCGACAGGGGAGAACTATGGCTACACCTTC. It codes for CASTPTGENYGYTF.

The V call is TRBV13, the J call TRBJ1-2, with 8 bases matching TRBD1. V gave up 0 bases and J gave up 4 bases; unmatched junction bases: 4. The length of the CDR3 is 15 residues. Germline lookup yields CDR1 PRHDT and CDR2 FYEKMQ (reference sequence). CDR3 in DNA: TGTGCCAGCAGCTTAGGGGACAGGGATGGCTATGGCTACACCTTC. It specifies CASSLGDRDGYGYTF.

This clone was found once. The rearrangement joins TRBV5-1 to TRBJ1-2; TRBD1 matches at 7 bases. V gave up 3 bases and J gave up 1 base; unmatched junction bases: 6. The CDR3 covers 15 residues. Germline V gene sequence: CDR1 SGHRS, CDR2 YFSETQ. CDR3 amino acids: CASSSGQAINYGYTF. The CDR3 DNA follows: TGCGCCAGCAGCTCTGGACAGGCGATTAACTATGGCTACACCTTC.

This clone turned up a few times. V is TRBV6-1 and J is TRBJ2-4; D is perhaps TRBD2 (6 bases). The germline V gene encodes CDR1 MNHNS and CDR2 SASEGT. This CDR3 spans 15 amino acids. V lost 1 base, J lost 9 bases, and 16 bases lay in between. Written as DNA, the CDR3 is TGTGCCAGCAGTGAAGTTCGGGGACTCCGTATCATTCAGTACTTC. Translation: CASSEVRGLRIIQYF.

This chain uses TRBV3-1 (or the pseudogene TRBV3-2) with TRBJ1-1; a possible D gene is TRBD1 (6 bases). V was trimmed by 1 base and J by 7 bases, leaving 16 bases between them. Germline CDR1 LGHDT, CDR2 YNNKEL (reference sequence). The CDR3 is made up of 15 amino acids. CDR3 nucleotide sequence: TGTGCCAGCAGCCAAGTAGTACAGGGTGAGGATGAAGCTTTCTTT. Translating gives CASSQVVQGEDEAFF.

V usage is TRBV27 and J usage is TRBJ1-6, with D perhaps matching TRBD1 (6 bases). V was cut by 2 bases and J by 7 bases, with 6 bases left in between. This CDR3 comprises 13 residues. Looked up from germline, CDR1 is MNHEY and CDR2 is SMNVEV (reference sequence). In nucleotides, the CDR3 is TGTGCCAGCAGTTTAAGGGGGAATTCACCCCTCCACTTT. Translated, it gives CASSLRGNSPLHF.

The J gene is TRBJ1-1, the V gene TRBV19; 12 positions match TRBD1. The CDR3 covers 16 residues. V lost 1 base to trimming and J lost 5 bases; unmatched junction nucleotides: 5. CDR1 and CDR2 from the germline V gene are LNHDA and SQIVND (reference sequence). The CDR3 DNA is TGTGCCAGTAGTATAGGGGGGACAGGGGGCAGGACTGAAGCTTTCTTT. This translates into CASSIGGTGGRTEAFF.

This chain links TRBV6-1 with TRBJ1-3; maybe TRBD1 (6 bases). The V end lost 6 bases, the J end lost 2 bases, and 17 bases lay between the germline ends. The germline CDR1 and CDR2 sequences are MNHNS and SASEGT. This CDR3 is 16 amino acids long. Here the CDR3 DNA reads TGTGCCAGCAGAGAACCCCGGGACAAGGCTGGAAACACCATATATTTT. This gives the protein CASREPRDKAGNTIYF.

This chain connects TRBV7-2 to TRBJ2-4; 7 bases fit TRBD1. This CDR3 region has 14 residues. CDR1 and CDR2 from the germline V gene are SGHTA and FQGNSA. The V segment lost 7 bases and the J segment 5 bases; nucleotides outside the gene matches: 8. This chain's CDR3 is CASTRGGTENIQYF. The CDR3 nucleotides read TGTGCCAGCACCAGAGGGGGCACGGAAAACATTCAGTACTTC.